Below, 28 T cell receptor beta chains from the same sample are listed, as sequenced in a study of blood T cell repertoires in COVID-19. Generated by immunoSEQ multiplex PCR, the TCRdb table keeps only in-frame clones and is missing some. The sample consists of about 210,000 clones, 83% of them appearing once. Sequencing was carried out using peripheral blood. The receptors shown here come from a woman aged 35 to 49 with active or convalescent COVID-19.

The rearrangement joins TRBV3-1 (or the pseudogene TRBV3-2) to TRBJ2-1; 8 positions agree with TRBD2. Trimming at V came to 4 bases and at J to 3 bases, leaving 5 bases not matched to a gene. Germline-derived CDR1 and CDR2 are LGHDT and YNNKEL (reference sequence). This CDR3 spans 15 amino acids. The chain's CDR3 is CASSPRTSLYNEQFF. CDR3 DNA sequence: TGTGCCAGCAGCCCACGGACTAGCCTCTACAATGAGCAGTTCTTC.

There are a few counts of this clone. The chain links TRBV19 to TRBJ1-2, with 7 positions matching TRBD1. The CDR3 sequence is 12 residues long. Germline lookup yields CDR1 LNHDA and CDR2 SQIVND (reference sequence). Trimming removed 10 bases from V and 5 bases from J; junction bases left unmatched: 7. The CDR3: CATTQGVYGYTF. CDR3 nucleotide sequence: TGTGCCACCACCCAGGGGGTGTATGGCTACACCTTC. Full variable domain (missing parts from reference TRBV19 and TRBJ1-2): DGGITQSPKYLFRKEGQNVTLSCEQNLNHDAMYWYRQDPGQGLRLIYYSQIVNDFQKGDIAEGYSVSREKKESFPLTVTSAQKNPTAFYLCATTQGVYGYTFGSGTRLTVV.

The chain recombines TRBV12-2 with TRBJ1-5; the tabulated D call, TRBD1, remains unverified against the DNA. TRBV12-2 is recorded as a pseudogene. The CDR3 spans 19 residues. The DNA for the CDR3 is TGTGCAAGTCGCTTAAGTCGACAGCCTCTCTTTCGGTCGAATCAGCCCCAGCATTTT. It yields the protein CASRLSRQPLFRSNQPQHF.

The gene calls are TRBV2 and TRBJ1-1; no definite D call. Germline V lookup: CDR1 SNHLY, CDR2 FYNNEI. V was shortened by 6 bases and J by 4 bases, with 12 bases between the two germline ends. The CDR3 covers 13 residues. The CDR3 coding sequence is TGTGCCAGCAGCGCTCAAAGCCCCACTGAAGCTTTCTTT. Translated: CASSAQSPTEAFF. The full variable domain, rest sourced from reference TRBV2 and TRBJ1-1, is EPEVTQTPSHQVTQMGQEVILRCVPISNHLYFYWYRQILGQKVEFLVSFYNNEISEKSEIFDDQFSVERPDGSNFTLKIRSTKLEDSAMYFCASSAQSPTEAFFGQGTRLTVV.

The CDR3 bases are TGTGCCAGCAGCCCGCCGGGACTAGCGTATGTTGAGCAGTTCTTC. Amino acid sequence: CASSPPGLAYVEQFF. The V call is TRBV3-1 (or the pseudogene TRBV3-2), the J call TRBJ2-1; 10 positions match TRBD2. The CDR3 spans 15 residues. The junction had 9 bases not matched to a gene; V was cut back by 4 bases and J by 9 bases. Germline V gene sequence: CDR1 LGHDT, CDR2 YNNKEL (reference sequence).

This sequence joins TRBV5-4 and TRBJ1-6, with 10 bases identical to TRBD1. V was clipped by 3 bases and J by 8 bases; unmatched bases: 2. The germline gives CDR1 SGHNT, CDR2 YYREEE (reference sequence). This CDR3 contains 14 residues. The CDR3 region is CASSWDRGDSPLHF. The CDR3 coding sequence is TGTGCCAGCAGCTGGGACAGGGGTGATTCACCCCTCCACTTT.

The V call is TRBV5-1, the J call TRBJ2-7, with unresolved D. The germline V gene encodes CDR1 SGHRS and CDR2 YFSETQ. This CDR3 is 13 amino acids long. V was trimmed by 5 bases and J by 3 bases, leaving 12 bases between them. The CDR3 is CASREERDYEQYF. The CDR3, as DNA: TGCGCCAGCAGAGAGGAGCGAGACTACGAGCAGTACTTC.

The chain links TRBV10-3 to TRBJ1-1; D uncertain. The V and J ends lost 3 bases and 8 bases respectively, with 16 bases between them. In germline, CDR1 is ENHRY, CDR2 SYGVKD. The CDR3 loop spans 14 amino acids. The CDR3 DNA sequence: TGTGCCATCAGTGACCAATCACGGCGGAGGGAAGCTTTCTTT. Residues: CAISDQSRRREAFF.

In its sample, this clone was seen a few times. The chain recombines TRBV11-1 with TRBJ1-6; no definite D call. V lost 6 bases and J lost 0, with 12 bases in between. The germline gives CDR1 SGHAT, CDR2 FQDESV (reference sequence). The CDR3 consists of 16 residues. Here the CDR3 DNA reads TGTGCCAGCAGTTGGACGGGAAGCTCCTATAATTCACCCCTCCACTTT. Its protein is CASSWTGSSYNSPLHF. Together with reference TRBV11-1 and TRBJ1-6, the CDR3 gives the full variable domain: EAEVAQSPRYKITEKSQAVAFWCDPISGHATLYWYRQILGQGPELLVQFQDESVVDDSQLPKDRFSAERLKGVDSTLKIQPAELGDSAMYLCASSWTGSSYNSPLHFGNGTRLTVT.

CDR3 protein: CASSQAGGLTYEQYF. The CDR3 bases are TGCGCCAGCAGCCAGGCAGGAGGGCTCACCTACGAGCAGTACTTC. The chain links TRBV5-1 to TRBJ2-7; D perhaps matches TRBD2 (6 bases). The CDR3 loop spans 15 amino acids. Germline CDR1 is SGHRS and CDR2 is YFSETQ. Between the trimmed V and J ends, which lost 4 bases and 2 bases, there was a span of 16 bases.

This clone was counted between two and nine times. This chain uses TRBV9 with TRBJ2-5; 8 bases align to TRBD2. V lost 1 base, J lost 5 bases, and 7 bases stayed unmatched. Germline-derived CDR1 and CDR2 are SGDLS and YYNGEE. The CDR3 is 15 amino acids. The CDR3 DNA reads TGTGCCAGCAGCGTACACGGGGGGGCCGGCGAGACCCAGTACTTC. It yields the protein CASSVHGGAGETQYF.

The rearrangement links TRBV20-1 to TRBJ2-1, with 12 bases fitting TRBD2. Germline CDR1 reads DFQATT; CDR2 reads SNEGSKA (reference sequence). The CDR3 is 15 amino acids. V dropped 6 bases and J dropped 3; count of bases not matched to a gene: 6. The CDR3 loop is CSASLAGGDYNEQFF. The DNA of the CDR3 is TGCAGTGCGAGTCTAGCGGGAGGGGACTACAATGAGCAGTTCTTC.

The CDR3, as DNA: TGTGCCAGCAGTTACGAGGGTTGGGAGACCCAGTACTTC. Translated: CASSYEGWETQYF. The gene calls are TRBV6-5 and TRBJ2-5, with D tentatively TRBD2 (5 bases). This CDR3 spans 13 amino acids. Deletions cut 2 bases from V and 5 bases from J, with 9 bases between. Looked up from germline, CDR1 is MNHEY and CDR2 is SVGAGI.

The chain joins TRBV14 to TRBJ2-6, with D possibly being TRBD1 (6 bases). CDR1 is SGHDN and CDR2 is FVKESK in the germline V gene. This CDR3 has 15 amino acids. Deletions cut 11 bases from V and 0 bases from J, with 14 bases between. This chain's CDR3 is CASRPDSSGANVLTF. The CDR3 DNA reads TGTGCCTCGAGACCGGACAGCTCTGGGGCCAACGTCCTGACTTTC.

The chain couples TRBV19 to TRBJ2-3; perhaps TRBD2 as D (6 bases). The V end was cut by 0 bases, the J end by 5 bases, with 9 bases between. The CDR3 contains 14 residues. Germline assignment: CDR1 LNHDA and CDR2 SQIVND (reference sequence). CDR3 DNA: TGTGCCAGTAGTATAGATCCGGGACTAGATACGCAGTATTTT. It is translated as CASSIDPGLDTQYF.

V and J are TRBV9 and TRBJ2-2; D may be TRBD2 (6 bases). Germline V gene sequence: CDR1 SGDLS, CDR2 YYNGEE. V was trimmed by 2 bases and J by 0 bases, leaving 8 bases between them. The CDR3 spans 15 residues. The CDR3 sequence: CASSVAGTNTGELFF. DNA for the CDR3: TGTGCCAGCAGCGTTGCGGGAACGAACACCGGGGAGCTGTTTTTT.

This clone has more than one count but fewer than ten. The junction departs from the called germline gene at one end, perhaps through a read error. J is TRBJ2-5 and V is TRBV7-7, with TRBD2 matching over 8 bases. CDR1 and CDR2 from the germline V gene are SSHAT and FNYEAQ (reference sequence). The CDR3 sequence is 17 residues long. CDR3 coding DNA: TGTGCTAGCAGTCTAAACGGGGCTAGCGGGCGAGGAGAGACCCAGTACTTC. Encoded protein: CASSLNGASGRGETQYF.

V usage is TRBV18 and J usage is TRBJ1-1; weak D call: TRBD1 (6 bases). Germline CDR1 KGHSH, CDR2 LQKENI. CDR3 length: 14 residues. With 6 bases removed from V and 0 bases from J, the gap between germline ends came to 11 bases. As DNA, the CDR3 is TGTGCCAGCTCTCCGAGACAGGTGAACACTGAAGCTTTCTTT. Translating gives CASSPRQVNTEAFF.

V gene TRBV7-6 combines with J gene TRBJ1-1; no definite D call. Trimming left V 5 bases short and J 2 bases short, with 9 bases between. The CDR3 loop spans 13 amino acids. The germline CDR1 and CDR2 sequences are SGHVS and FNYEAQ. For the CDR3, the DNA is TGTGCCAGCAGCGAGCAAAGAAACACTGAAGCTTTCTTT. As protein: CASSEQRNTEAFF.

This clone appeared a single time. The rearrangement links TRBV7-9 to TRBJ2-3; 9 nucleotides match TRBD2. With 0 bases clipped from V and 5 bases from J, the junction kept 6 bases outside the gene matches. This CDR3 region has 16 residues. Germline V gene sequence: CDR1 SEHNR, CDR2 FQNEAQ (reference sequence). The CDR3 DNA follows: TGTGCCAGCAGCTTAGCTTGGCGGGGGGGCAGAGATACGCAGTATTTT. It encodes CASSLAWRGGRDTQYF.

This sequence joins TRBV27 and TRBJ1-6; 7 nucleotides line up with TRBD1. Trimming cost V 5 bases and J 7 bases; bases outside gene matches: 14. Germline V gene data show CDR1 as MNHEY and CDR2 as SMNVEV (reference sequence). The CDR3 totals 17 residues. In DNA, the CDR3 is TGTGCCAGCAGTACCCCGGAGGGGGCGCGTGGGAATTCACCCCTCCACTTT. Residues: CASSTPEGARGNSPLHF.

Here the CDR3 reads CASQETVWTEAFF. CDR3 coding DNA: TGTGCCAGCCAGGAGACAGTCTGGACTGAAGCTTTCTTT. V gene TRBV11-2 combines with J gene TRBJ1-1, with D possibly TRBD1 on 5 matching bases. Germline CDR1 SGHAT, CDR2 FQNNGV. CDR3 size: 13 residues. V was pared by 8 bases and J by 5 bases, with 15 bases between.

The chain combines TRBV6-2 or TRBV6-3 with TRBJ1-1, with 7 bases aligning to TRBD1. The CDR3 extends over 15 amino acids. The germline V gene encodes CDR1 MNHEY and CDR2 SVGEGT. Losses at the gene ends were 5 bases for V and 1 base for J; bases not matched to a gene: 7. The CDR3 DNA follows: TGTGCCAGCAGTGCGAAAAACAGGGGGAACACTGAAGCTTTCTTT. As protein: CASSAKNRGNTEAFF.

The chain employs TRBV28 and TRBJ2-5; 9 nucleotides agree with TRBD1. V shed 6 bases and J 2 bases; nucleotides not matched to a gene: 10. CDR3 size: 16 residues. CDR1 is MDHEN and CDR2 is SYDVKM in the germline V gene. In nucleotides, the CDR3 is TGTGCCAGCAGGATAGGGACAGGGAGGAATCAAGAGACCCAGTACTTC. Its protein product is CASRIGTGRNQETQYF.

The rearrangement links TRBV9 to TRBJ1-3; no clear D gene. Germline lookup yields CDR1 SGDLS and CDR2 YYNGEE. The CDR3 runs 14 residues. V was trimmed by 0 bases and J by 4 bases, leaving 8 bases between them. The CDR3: CASSVAPVGNTIYF. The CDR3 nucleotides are TGTGCCAGCAGCGTAGCGCCGGTAGGAAACACCATATATTTT.

The CDR3 loop is CASTLAGGHNEQFF. In DNA form, the CDR3 reads TGTGCCAGCACGCTAGCGGGGGGGCATAATGAGCAGTTCTTC. The rearrangement joins TRBV5-4 to TRBJ2-1; 12 nucleotides align to TRBD2. After removal of 6 bases from V and 7 bases from J, the junction contained 5 bases not matched to a gene. Germline CDR1 is SGHNT and CDR2 is YYREEE (reference sequence). This CDR3 comprises 14 residues.

The CDR3: CASSLETSSLNEQFF. The CDR3, as DNA: TGTGCCAGCAGCTTAGAGACTAGCTCTCTGAATGAGCAGTTCTTC. V gene TRBV13 combines with J gene TRBJ2-1, with TRBD2 matching 7 bases. The V gene end was trimmed by 1 base and the J gene end by 7 bases; junction bases not matched to a gene: 7. The CDR3 is 15 amino acids. Germline V gene sequence: CDR1 PRHDT, CDR2 FYEKMQ (reference sequence).

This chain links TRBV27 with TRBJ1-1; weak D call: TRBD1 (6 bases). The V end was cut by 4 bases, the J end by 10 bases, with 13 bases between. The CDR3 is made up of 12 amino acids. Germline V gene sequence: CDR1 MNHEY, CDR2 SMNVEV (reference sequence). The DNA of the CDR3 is TGTGCCAGCAGTTCATTACAGGGTGTAGCTTTCTTT. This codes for CASSSLQGVAFF.